One sample yielded the 19 T cell receptor beta chains listed below, sequenced in a study of blood T cells in healthy people across ages. For the second PCR, which ran for roughly 6 to 11 cycles, a sample-barcoded 5' primer and a J-beta primer mix were used. TCRdb ran MiXCR on the 5' RACE reads and lists one entry per CDR3 protein. The profile shows about 640,000 distinct CDR3 sequences, about 30% of them singletons. Sequenced input: blood. These receptors originate from a woman older than 75 in good health.

This clonotype has ten or more counts. J is TRBJ2-3 and V is TRBV25-1; 8 bases match TRBD2. This CDR3 contains 17 residues. The V gene end was trimmed by 3 bases and the J gene end by 0 bases; junction bases not matched to a gene: 8. Germline CDR1 reads MGHDK; CDR2 reads SYGVNS. CDR3 nucleotide sequence: TGTGCCAGCAGTGACCGATACATAGCGGGGAGCACAGATACGCAGTATTTT. It yields the protein CASSDRYIAGSTDTQYF.

This clonotype came up many times. The chain couples TRBV7-3 to TRBJ2-3; tentatively, D is TRBD2 (6 bases). Germline V gene data show CDR1 as SGHTA and CDR2 as FQGTGA. Trimming cost V 1 base and J 4 bases, with 15 bases left between them. CDR3 length: 16 residues. The CDR3 reads CASSLIGGIGADTQYF. CDR3 coding DNA: TGTGCCAGCAGCTTAATCGGGGGAATAGGGGCAGATACGCAGTATTTT.

This clonotype appeared a few times. This clone may be a read error of a much larger clone one base away. The gene calls are TRBV7-2 and TRBJ1-2; D is possibly TRBD1 (5 bases). The V gene's germline CDR1 is SGHTA and CDR2 FQGNSA. V was trimmed by 3 bases and J by 7 bases, leaving 15 bases between them. The CDR3 is made up of 14 amino acids. CDR3 residues: CASSLRQGCSGYTF. In nucleotides, the CDR3 is TGTGCCAGCAGCTTGCGTCAGGGATGTTCTGGCTACACCTTC.

This clonotype was recorded at least ten times. V and J are TRBV6-1 and TRBJ1-2; D is undetermined. Germline V gene lookup returns CDR1 MNHNS and CDR2 SASEGT. Trimming took off 4 bases at V and 5 bases at J, with 17 bases between the two ends. The CDR3 spans 15 residues. The CDR3 loop reads CASSAGVPGRYGYTF. For the CDR3, the DNA is TGTGCCAGCAGTGCTGGGGTGCCAGGACGGTATGGCTACACCTTC.

This rearrangement joins TRBV7-8 to TRBJ1-5, with 9 bases that match TRBD1. The CDR3 has 18 residues. From germline, CDR1 is SGHVS and CDR2 FQNEAQ. With 2 bases clipped from V and 0 bases from J, the junction kept 8 bases outside the gene matches. In DNA form, the CDR3 reads TGTGCCAGCAGCTTACGGGACAGGGCTGTTTATAGCAATCAGCCCCAGCATTTT. Its translation is CASSLRDRAVYSNQPQHF.

This chain connects TRBV13 to TRBJ2-7; either TRBD1 or TRBD2 may supply D (7 bases each). V shed 5 bases and J shed 6 bases, with 17 bases lying between them. This CDR3 contains 14 residues. Germline V CDR1 and CDR2: PRHDT, FYEKMQ (reference sequence). Here the CDR3 DNA reads TGTGCCAGCAGCAGAGCGGGACAGCGAATCGAGCAGTACTTC. It yields the protein CASSRAGQRIEQYF.

This sequence joins TRBV25-1 and TRBJ1-2, with TRBD1 as a possible D gene (6 bases). The V gene's germline CDR1 is MGHDK and CDR2 SYGVNS. Trimming took 3 bases from V and 4 from J, leaving 9 bases between them. This CDR3 is built from 13 residues. Here the CDR3 reads CASSDGGAYGYTF. The CDR3 region has the DNA TGTGCCAGCAGTGATGGGGGCGCCTATGGCTACACCTTC.

Ten or more counts support this clonotype. This chain joins TRBV12-3 or TRBV12-4 and TRBJ2-3, with unresolved D. The V end was cut by 8 bases, the J end by 4 bases, with 7 bases between. CDR3 length: 11 residues. The CDR3 DNA follows: TGTGCCAGCCGTACCGCAGATACGCAGTATTTT. Amino acids: CASRTADTQYF.

This clonotype was picked up one time. The rearrangement uses TRBV4-2 and TRBJ1-3; D perhaps matches TRBD1 (6 bases). The CDR3 is 17 residues long. The germline CDR1 and CDR2 sequences are LGHNA and YNFKEQ. V was clipped by 0 bases and J by 2 bases, with 14 bases between them. CDR3 protein: CASSQDITGRPGNTIYF. The CDR3 nucleotides are TGTGCCAGCAGCCAAGATATTACAGGGAGGCCTGGAAACACCATATATTTT.

The rearrangement joins TRBV10-3 to TRBJ1-2; D unresolved. Germline CDR1 and CDR2: ENHRY and SYGVKD. The CDR3 has 15 amino acids. Trimming took off 2 bases at V and 4 bases at J, with 14 bases between the two ends. The CDR3 DNA follows: TGTGCCATCAGTGAGCGAGGTCCGGCGTTCTATGGCTACACCTTC. Its protein is CAISERGPAFYGYTF.

This clonotype was counted ten times or more. V usage is TRBV20-1 and J usage is TRBJ1-6; tentative D call: TRBD1 (6 bases). CDR1 DFQATT and CDR2 SNEGSKA come from the germline V gene (reference sequence). V shed 3 bases and J shed 9 bases, with 18 bases lying between them. The CDR3 loop spans 15 amino acids. CDR3 amino acids: CSARDPGGLGSPLHF. The CDR3 DNA follows: TGCAGTGCTAGGGACCCGGGGGGGCTGGGTTCACCCCTCCACTTT.

This clonotype was detected ten times or more. V usage is TRBV9 and J usage is TRBJ2-3; TRBD2 is a possible D gene (6 bases). The CDR3 spans 16 residues. Trimming stripped 0 bases from V and 4 bases from J, with 15 bases between. Germline loops: CDR1 SGDLS, CDR2 YYNGEE. In DNA, the CDR3 is TGTGCCAGCAGCGTAGGAACTAGCTCGGTCCCAGATACGCAGTATTTT. Amino acids: CASSVGTSSVPDTQYF.

This clonotype was detected ten times or more. The chain employs TRBV20-1 and TRBJ2-7, with D perhaps assigned TRBD1 or TRBD2 (6 bases each). This CDR3 contains 13 residues. Trimming left V 3 bases short and J 4 bases short, with 13 bases between. The V gene's germline CDR1 is DFQATT and CDR2 SNEGSKA (reference sequence). CDR3 amino acids: CSASFRGLYEQYF. CDR3 sequence (DNA): TGCAGTGCTAGTTTCCGGGGGCTATACGAGCAGTACTTC.

This clonotype appeared many times. V usage is TRBV7-3 and J usage is TRBJ2-5; no clear D. CDR3 size: 15 residues. V lost 0 bases and J 1 base, leaving 9 bases between the germline ends. CDR1 and CDR2 from the germline V gene are SGHTA and FQGTGA. The CDR3 nucleotides are TGTGCCAGCAGCTTAACGAGTCAGACCCAAGAGACCCAGTACTTC. This gives the protein CASSLTSQTQETQYF. Supplemented by reference TRBV7-3 and TRBJ2-5, the full variable domain reads GAGVSQTPSNKVTEKGKYVELRCDPISGHTALYWYRQSLGQGPEFLIYFQGTGAADDSGLPNDRFFAVRPEGSVSTLKIQRTERGDSAVYLCASSLTSQTQETQYFGPGTRLLVL.

This clonotype showed up many times. This chain uses TRBV5-1 with TRBJ1-6; maybe TRBD1 (5 bases). The germline CDR1 and CDR2 sequences are SGHRS and YFSETQ. Deletions cut 0 bases from V and 8 bases from J, with 15 bases between. This CDR3 is 16 amino acids long. This CDR3 reads CASSLGGSGIDSPLHF. CDR3 bases: TGCGCCAGCAGCTTGGGGGGCTCCGGGATCGATTCACCCCTCCACTTT. Based on the CDR3 plus reference TRBV5-1 and TRBJ1-6, the full variable domain is KAGVTQTPRYLIKTRGQQVTLSCSPISGHRSVSWYQQTPGQGLQFLFEYFSETQRNKGNFPGRFSGRQFSNSRSEMNVSTLELGDSALYLCASSLGGSGIDSPLHFGNGTRLTVT.

As concerns this clonotype: Just one base apart from a much larger clone, this may be a read error. V and J are TRBV20-1 and TRBJ2-7; D not certain. The CDR3 spans 11 residues. Deletions cut 3 bases from V and 2 bases from J, with 5 bases between. Germline loops: CDR1 DFQATT, CDR2 SNEGSKA (reference sequence). The CDR3: CSARATYEQYF. The DNA of the CDR3 is TGCAGTGCTAGGGCTACCTACGAGCAGTACTTC.

V gene TRBV5-1 combines with J gene TRBJ1-1, with TRBD1 matching 10 bases. Germline V lookup: CDR1 SGHRS, CDR2 YFSETQ. J was trimmed by 5 bases and V by 2 bases; bases with no gene match: 12. This CDR3 has 17 amino acids. For the CDR3, the DNA is TGCGCCAGCAGCTTAACTTTGGCGGGACAGGGGACGACTGAAGCTTTCTTT. It yields the protein CASSLTLAGQGTTEAFF.

This clonotype was detected ten times or more. The J gene is TRBJ1-5, the V gene TRBV6-6; 8 bases are shared with TRBD1. This CDR3 spans 16 amino acids. Germline trimming cut 6 bases from V and 3 bases from J; bases unmatched to any gene: 10. Per germline, CDR1 MNHNY and CDR2 SVGAGI (reference sequence). CDR3 nucleotides: TGTGCCAGCAGGACAACAGGGGGATCAAACAATCAGCCCCAGCATTTT. Translation: CASRTTGGSNNQPQHF.

This clonotype was recorded many times. This chain joins TRBV6-6 and TRBJ1-2, with 10 bases identical to TRBD1. The CDR3 sequence is 15 residues long. With 4 bases clipped from V and 4 bases from J, the junction kept 6 bases outside the gene matches. The germline V gene has CDR1 MNHNY and CDR2 SVGAGI (reference sequence). The CDR3 region is CASSSTGGQGYGYTF. The CDR3 bases are TGTGCCAGCAGTTCGACAGGGGGCCAGGGCTATGGCTACACCTTC.